This T cell receptor (beta chain) was retrieved from a study of Graves' ophthalmopathy and Graves' hyperthyroidism. Overall study context: Investigators collected peripheral blood at initial diagnosis, before any treatment was given. Points from the study as a whole: Using a 13-signature model, the authors split ophthalmopathy from stable hyperthyroidism, with 85% to 90% sensitivity and approximately 81% specificity.

The TCR beta CDR3 regions underwent amplification from RNA transcripts. HTBI primers were used in a first-round RT-PCR, which preceded a second-round multiplex PCR. One entry per CDR3 protein results from TCRdb running MiXCR on the multiplex PCR reads. The sample yields some 410,000 distinct CDR3 sequences, approximately 21% seen once. Hyperthyroidism was new, under 2 months, in patients aged 18 to 65. CDR3 length equals 22 residues. In germline, CDR1 is SGHTS, CDR2 YDEGEE. The V and J ends lost 0 bases and 5 bases respectively, with 33 bases between them. This clonotype showed up many times. No antigen is known for it.

The chain recombines TRBV5-8 with TRBJ1-3; D unclear. The TCR originated in a young woman with stable Graves' hyperthyroidism. The specimen sequenced was peripheral blood. CDR3 in DNA: TGTGCCAGCAGCTTGGGCCGGGGATGGCTCTTACGTGGCTCTGAGGAACGAAACACCATATATTTT. This encodes CASSLGRGWLLRGSEERNTIYF. Full variable domain (outside the CDR3, taken from reference TRBV5-8 and TRBJ1-3): EAGVTQSPTHLIKTRGQQATLRCSPISGHTSVYWYQQALGLGLQFLLWYDEGEERNRGNFPPRFSGRQFPNYSSELNVNALELEDSALYLCASSLGRGWLLRGSEERNTIYFGEGSWLTVV.